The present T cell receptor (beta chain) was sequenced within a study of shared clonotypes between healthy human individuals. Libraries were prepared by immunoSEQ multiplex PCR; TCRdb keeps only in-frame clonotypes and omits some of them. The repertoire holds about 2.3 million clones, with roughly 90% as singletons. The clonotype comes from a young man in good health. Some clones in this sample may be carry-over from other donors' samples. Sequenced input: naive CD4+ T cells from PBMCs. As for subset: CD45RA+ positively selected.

CDR3 sequence reads: CASSYAYLASGNTIYF. The CDR3 DNA reads TGTGCCAGCAGTTACGCATACTTGGCGTCTGGAAACACCATATATTTT. The rearrangement links TRBV6-6 to TRBJ1-3; no firm D call. Germline CDR1 and CDR2: MNHNY and SVGAGI (reference sequence). V gave up 2 bases and J gave up 1 base, with 12 bases separating them. This CDR3 has 16 residues.